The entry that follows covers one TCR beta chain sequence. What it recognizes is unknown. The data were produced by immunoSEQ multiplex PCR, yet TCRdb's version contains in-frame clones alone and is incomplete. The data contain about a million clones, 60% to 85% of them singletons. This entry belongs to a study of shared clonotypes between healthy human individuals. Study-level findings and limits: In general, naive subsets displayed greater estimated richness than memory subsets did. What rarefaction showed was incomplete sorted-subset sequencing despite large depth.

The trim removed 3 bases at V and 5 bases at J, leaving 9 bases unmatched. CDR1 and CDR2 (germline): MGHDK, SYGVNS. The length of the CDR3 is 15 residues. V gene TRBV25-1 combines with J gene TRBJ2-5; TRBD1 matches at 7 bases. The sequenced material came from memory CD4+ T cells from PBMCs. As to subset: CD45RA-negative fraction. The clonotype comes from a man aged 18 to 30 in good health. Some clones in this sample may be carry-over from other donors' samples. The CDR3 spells CASSDSKGALETQYF. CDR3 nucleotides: TGTGCCAGCAGTGACTCGAAGGGGGCGTTGGAGACCCAGTACTTC.